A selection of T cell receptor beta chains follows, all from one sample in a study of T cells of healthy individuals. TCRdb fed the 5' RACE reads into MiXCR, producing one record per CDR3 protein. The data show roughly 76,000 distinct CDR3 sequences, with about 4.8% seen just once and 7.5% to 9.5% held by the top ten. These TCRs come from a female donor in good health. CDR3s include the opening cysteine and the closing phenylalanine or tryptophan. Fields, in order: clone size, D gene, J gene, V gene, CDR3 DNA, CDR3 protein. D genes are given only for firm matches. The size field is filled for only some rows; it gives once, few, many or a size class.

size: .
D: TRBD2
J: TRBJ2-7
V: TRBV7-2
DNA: TGTGCCAGCAGCTTACCCACTAGCGGGAGTAACGAGCAGTACTTC
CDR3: CASSLPTSGSNEQYF

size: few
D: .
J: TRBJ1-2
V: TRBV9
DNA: TGTGCCAGCAGCGGACCCGACAGCATCTATGGCTACACCTTC
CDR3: CASSGPDSIYGYTF

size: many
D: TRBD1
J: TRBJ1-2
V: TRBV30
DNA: TGTGCCTGGAGTGTAAGTCGGACAGGAGGAGGCTACACCTTC
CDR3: CAWSVSRTGGGYTF

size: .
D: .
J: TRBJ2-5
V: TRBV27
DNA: TGTGCCAGCAGTCCAACCTCTAGCCCAGGACAAGAGACCCAGTACTTC
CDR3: CASSPTSSPGQETQYF

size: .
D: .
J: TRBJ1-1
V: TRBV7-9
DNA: TGTGCCAGCAGCTTAAGCCCAATTGGGCAAAACACTGAAGCTTTCTTT
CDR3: CASSLSPIGQNTEAFF

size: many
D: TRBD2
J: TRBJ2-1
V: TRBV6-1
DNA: TGTGCCAGCAGTGAGGACGAGACTAGCGGCTACAATGAGCAGTTCTTC
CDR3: CASSEDETSGYNEQFF

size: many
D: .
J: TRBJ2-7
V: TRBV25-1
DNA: TGTGCCAGCAGTGCCGAACTCTACGAGCAGTACTTC
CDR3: CASSAELYEQYF

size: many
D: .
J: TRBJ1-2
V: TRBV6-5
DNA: TGTGCCAGCAGTCAGGGAAATGGCTACACCTTC
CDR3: CASSQGNGYTF

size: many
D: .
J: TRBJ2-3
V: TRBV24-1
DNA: TGTGCCACCAGTGATTTGCAAGGGCGGACGATCGCGGGCACAGATACGCAGTATTTT
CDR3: CATSDLQGRTIAGTDTQYF

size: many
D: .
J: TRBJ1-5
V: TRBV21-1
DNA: TGTGCCAGCAGCAAAGGAGGGACGGAAAATCAGCCCCAGCATTTT
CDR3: CASSKGGTENQPQHF

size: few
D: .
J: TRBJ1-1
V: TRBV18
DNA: TGTGCCAGCTCACCACCGGTGGGGTTCCGAATGGACACTGAAGCTTTCTTT
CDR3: CASSPPVGFRMDTEAFF

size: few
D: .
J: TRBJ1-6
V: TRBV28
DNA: TGTGCCAGCAGCCCGGGGCTGATTAATTCACCCCTCCACTTT
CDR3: CASSPGLINSPLHF

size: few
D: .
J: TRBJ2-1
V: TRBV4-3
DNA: TGCGCCAGCAGCCAAGAGTCGAGGGCCTACAATGAGCAGTTCTTC
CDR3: CASSQESRAYNEQFF

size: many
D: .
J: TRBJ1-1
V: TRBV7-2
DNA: TGTGCCAGCAGCACGCAGGGCATTGGCTCGAACACTGAAGCTTTCTTT
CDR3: CASSTQGIGSNTEAFF

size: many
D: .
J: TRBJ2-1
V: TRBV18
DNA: TGTGCCAGCTCACCACCGGGGGGCCTTGGACTAGACCACTACAATGAGCAGTTCTTC
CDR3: CASSPPGGLGLDHYNEQFF

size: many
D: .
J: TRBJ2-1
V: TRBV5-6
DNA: TGTGCCAGCAGCTTGGTCGGCGTAGGTAATGAGCAGTTCTTC
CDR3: CASSLVGVGNEQFF

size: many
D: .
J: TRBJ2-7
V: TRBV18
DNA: TGTGCCAGCTCACCACCGGCGGGTTCCTACGAGCAGTACTTC
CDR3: CASSPPAGSYEQYF

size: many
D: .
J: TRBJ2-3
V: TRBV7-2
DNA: TGTGCCAGCAGCTTAGAGGTCGCAGATACGCAGTATTTT
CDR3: CASSLEVADTQYF

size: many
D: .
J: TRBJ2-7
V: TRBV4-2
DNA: TGTGCCAGCAGCCATAAAAGAGGGCAGGGTAACAAACTATCCCCTTTACCTCCAGCCTACGAGCAGTACTTC
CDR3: CASSHKRGQGNKLSPLPPAYEQYF

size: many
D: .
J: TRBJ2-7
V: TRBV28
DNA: TGTGCCAGCAGTGAGGCCTGGAACGCCTACGAGCAGTACTTC
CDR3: CASSEAWNAYEQYF

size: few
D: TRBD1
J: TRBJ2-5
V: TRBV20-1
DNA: TGCAGTGCTCCCGGACAGGTCCAAGAGACCCAGTACTTC
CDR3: CSAPGQVQETQYF

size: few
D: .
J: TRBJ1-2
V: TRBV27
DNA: TGTGCCAGCAGTTTATCAGGGATGGGAAACTATGGCTACACCTTC
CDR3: CASSLSGMGNYGYTF

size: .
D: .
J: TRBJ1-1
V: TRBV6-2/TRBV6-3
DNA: TGTGCCAGCAGTTCTAACCTGCCTGGCGGGACTGAAGCTTTCTTT
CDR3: CASSSNLPGGTEAFF

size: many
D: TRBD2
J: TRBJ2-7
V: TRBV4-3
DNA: TGCGCCAGCAGCCACGGCGGGGGAGCCTACGAGCAGTACTTC
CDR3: CASSHGGGAYEQYF

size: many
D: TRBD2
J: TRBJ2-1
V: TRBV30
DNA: TGTGCCTGGAGTGAACTAGCGGACCACAATGAGCAGTTCTTC
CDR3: CAWSELADHNEQFF

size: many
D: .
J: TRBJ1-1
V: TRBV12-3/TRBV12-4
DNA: TGTGCCAGCAGTTTAACATTCACTGAAGCTTTCTTT
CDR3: CASSLTFTEAFF

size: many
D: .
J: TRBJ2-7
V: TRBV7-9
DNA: TGTGCCAGCAGCCATAGTGGCAGGGACTACGAGCAGTACTTC
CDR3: CASSHSGRDYEQYF

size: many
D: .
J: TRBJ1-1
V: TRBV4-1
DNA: TGCGCCAGCAGCCAAGAGAAAGGTCAATTGAACACTGAAGCTTTCTTT
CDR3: CASSQEKGQLNTEAFF

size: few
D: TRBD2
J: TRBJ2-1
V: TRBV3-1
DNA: TGTGCCAGCAGCCAAGATCGCGGGAGGGTTGGCAATGAGCAGTTCTTC
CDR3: CASSQDRGRVGNEQFF

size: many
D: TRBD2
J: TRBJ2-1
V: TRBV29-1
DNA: TGCAGCGTTGTAAGAGTGGGCGGGAGCCGCTCCTACAATGAGCAGTTCTTC
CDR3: CSVVRVGGSRSYNEQFF

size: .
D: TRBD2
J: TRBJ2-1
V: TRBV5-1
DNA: TGCGCCAGCAGCCCGGGACTAGCGGGAGAGGCTGAGCAGTTCTTC
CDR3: CASSPGLAGEAEQFF

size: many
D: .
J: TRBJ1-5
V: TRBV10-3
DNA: TGTGCCATCAGCCCGGGTAGCAATCAGCCCCAGCATTTT
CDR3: CAISPGSNQPQHF

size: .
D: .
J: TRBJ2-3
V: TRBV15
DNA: TGTGCCACCAGCAGAGCCCCGGGCGGCAGCGATACGCAGTATTTT
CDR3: CATSRAPGGSDTQYF

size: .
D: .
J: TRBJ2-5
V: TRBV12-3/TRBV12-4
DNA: TGTGCCAGCAGTCCCCGACAGGTCCAAGAGACCCAGTACTTC
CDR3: CASSPRQVQETQYF

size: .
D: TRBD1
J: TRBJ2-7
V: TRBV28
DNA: TGTGCCAGCAGTTTCCAACCCCCGGGACAGGGGGCCCTCGAGCAGTACTTC
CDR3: CASSFQPPGQGALEQYF

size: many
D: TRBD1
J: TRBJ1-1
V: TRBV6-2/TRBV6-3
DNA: TGTGCCAGCCTCGACAGGGTCTCCGAAGCTTTCTTT
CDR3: CASLDRVSEAFF

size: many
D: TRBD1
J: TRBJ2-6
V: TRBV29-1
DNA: TGCAGCGCTGGGGACAGGGGGCCTGGGGCCAACGTCCTGACTTTC
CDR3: CSAGDRGPGANVLTF

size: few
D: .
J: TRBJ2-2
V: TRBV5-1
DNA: TGCGCCAGCAGTATCGGAGCTAGGAACACCGGGGAGCTGTTTTTT
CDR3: CASSIGARNTGELFF

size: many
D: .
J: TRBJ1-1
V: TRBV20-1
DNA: TGCAGTGCTCCCCGGACCTACAACACTGAAGCTTTCTTT
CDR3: CSAPRTYNTEAFF

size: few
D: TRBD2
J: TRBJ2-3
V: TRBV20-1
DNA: TGCAGTGCCAGACTAGCGGGGGGCACAGATACGCAGTATTTT
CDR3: CSARLAGGTDTQYF

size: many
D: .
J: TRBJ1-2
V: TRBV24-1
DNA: TGTGCCACCAGTGAACGAGGACAGACCTACACCTTC
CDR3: CATSERGQTYTF

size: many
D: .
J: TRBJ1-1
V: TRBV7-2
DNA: TGTGCCAGCAGCTTAGACAGGGTGAACCCTGAAGCTTTCTTT
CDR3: CASSLDRVNPEAFF

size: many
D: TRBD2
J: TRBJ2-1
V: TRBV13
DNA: TGTGCCAGCAGCCCGCGTTTGCGGGAGTACTACAATGAGCAGTTCTTC
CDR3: CASSPRLREYYNEQFF

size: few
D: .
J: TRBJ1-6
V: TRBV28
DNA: TGTGCCAGCAGTTTTGGGGGCAGGAATTCACCCCTCCACTTT
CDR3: CASSFGGRNSPLHF

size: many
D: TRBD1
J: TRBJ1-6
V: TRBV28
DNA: TGTGCCAGCAGTTTTTCCGGGACAGGTTACTCACCCCTCCACTTT
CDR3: CASSFSGTGYSPLHF

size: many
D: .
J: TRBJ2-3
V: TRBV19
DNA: TGTGCCAGTAGTATAGACCCGGAGCGTAAAGATACGCAGTATTTT
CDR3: CASSIDPERKDTQYF

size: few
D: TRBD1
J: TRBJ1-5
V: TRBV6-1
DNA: TGTGCCAGCAGCGCCGACAGGGAAGTGCAGCCCCAGCATTTT
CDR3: CASSADREVQPQHF

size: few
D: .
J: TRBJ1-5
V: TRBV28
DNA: TGTGCCAGCAGTTTATTGGATCAGCCCCAGCATTTT
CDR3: CASSLLDQPQHF

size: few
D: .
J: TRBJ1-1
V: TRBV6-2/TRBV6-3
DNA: TGTGCCAGCAGTCCCCCTCGGAGCACTGAAGCTTTCTTT
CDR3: CASSPPRSTEAFF

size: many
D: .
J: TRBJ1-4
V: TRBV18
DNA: TGTGCCAGCTCACCACCGGCTCTCACTCCCGGGAAACTGTTTTTT
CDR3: CASSPPALTPGKLFF

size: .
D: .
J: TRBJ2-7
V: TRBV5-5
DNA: TGTGCCAGCAGCTCTCCCCCGGGGCAGGGCTTTAACTACGAGCAGTACTTC
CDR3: CASSSPPGQGFNYEQYF

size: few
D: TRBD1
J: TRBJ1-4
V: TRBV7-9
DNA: TGTGCCAGCAGCACTTCCGGGACAGCGAATGAAAAACTGTTTTTT
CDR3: CASSTSGTANEKLFF

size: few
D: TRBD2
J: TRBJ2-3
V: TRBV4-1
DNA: TGCGCCAGCATCCCAAGTATAGGCGGGAGGCGGTCAGATACGCAGTATTTT
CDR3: CASIPSIGGRRSDTQYF

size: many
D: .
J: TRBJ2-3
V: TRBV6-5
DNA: TGTGCCAGCAGTTTGGGCAGGGCGCCGAATACGCAGTATTTT
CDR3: CASSLGRAPNTQYF

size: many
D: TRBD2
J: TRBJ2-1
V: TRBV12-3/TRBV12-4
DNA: TGTGCCAGCAGTCGAAGACTAGCCGATGAGCAGTTCTTC
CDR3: CASSRRLADEQFF

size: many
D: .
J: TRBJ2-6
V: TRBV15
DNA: TGTGCCACCAGCCTGGGTCTTGGGGCCAACGTCCTGACTTTC
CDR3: CATSLGLGANVLTF

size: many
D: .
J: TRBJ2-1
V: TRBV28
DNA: TGTGCCAGCAGTTTTACAGACGATTCCTACAATGAGCAGTTCTTC
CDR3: CASSFTDDSYNEQFF

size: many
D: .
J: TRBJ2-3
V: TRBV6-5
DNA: TGTGCCAGCAACCGGGACCGAGACACAGATACGCAGTATTTT
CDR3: CASNRDRDTDTQYF

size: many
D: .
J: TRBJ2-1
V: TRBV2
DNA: TGTGCCAGCAGTGAAGGGTCCAATGAGCAGTTCTTC
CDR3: CASSEGSNEQFF

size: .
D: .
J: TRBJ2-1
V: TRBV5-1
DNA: TGCGCCAGCAGGAAACTAGGGGAAGGTGAGCAGTTCTTC
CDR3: CASRKLGEGEQFF